The sequence of this T cell receptor beta chain was determined in a study of blood T cell repertoires in COVID-19. Whole-study context: The samples span acute and convalescent COVID-19 from the United States, Italy and Spain. Nucleic acid was either cDNA or gDNA, and it came from T cells, B-cell-depleted T cells, or PBMCs.

As originally analysed: Reference gene primer amplification gave nucleated cell count estimates. Only in-frame clones appear in the TCRdb table, and some are missing; sequencing was by immunoSEQ multiplex PCR. V and J calls and clone size are as listed in that table; D and trimming were resolved from the DNA. The sample includes 97,000 or so clones, approximately 84% of them seen just once. Germline CDR1 SGHTS, CDR2 YDEGEE. This CDR3 comprises 12 residues. V lost 4 bases and J lost 2, with 6 bases in between. The sample taken for sequencing was peripheral blood. This sequence was found in a man aged 40-50 years with active or convalescent COVID-19. The rearrangement uses TRBV5-8 and TRBJ1-2; D uncertain. CDR3 DNA: TGTGCCAGCAGCCCAGGAAACTATGGCTACACCTTC. Its protein is CASSPGNYGYTF.